The source of this TCR beta chain is a study of Graves' ophthalmopathy and Graves' hyperthyroidism. Study observations and caveats: It was with 65% to 71% sensitivity and just under 75% specificity that the model predicted ophthalmopathy progression.

This clonotype was recorded many times. Its antigen remains unknown. Being one base from a much bigger clone, this may be a read error. CDR1 KGHDR and CDR2 SFDVKD come from the germline V gene. V was cut by 0 bases and J by 6 bases, with 14 bases left in between. The CDR3 covers 15 residues. The authors used Ficoll-Paque density gradient centrifugation to separate PBMCs. The input was approximately 10 ml of fresh peripheral blood. The authors amplified TCR beta CDR3 regions, and they did so from RNA transcripts for repertoire sequencing. The authors performed first-round RT-PCR with HTBI primers and then a second-round multiplex PCR. One entry per CDR3 protein, called by TCRdb with MiXCR from the multiplex PCR reads. The sample gives about 400,000 distinct CDR3 sequences, about 21% of which show up once; around 3.1% is in the top ten.

The V and J genes are TRBV24-1 and TRBJ2-7; D perhaps matches TRBD2 (5 bases). Input material: peripheral blood. The TCR originated in a woman aged 18-35 years with stable Graves' hyperthyroidism. The CDR3 region has the DNA TGTGCCACCAGTGATTTGGAGGGTTATGGAGTCGAGCAGTACTTC. Its protein product is CATSDLEGYGVEQYF.